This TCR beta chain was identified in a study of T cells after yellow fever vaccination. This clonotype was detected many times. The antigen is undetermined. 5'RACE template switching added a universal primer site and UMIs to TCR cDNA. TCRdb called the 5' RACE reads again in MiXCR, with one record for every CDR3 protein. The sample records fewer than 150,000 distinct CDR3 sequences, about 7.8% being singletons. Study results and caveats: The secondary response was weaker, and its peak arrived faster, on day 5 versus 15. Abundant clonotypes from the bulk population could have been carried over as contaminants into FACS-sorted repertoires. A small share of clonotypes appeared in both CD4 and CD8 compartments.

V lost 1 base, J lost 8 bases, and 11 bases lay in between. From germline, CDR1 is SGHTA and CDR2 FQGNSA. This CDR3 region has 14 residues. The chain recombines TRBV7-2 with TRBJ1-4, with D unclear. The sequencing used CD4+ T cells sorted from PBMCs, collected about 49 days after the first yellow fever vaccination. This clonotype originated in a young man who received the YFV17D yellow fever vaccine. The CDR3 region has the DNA TGTGCCAGCAGCTTAGTTAAGGGAGGGGAAAAACTGTTTTTT. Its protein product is CASSLVKGGEKLFF.